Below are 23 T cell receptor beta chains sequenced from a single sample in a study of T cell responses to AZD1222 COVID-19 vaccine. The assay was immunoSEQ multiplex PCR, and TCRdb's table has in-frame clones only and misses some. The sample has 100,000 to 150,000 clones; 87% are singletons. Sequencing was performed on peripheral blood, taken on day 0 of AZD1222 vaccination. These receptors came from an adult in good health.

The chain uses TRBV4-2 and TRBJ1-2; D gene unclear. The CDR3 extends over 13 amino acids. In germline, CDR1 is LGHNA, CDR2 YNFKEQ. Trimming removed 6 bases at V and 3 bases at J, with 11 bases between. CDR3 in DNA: TGTGCCAGCAGAGGTTCGGACCACTATGGCTACACCTTC. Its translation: CASRGSDHYGYTF.

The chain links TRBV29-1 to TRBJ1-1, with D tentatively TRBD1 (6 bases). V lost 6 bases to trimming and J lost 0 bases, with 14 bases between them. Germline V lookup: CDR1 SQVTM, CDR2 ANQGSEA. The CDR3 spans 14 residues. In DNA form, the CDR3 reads TGCAGCGTGGGGGGGCTAAGGGTGAACACTGAAGCTTTCTTT. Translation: CSVGGLRVNTEAFF.

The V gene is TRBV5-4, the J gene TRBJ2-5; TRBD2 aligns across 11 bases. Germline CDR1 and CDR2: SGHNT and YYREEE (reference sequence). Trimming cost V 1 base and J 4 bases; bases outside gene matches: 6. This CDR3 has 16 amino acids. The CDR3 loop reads CASSLLSGGAGETQYF. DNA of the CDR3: TGTGCCAGCAGCTTGCTTAGCGGGGGGGCAGGAGAGACCCAGTACTTC. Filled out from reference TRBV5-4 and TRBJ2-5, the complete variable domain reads ETGVTQSPTHLIKTRGQQVTLRCSSQSGHNTVSWYQQALGQGPQFIFQYYREEENGRGNFPPRFSGLQFPNYSSELNVNALELDDSALYLCASSLLSGGAGETQYFGPGTRLLVL.

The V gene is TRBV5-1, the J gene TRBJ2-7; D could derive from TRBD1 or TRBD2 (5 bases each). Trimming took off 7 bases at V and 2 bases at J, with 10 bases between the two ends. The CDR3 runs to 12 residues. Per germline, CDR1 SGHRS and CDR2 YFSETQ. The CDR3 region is CASREGPYEQYF. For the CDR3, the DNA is TGCGCCAGCCGAGAGGGGCCCTACGAGCAGTACTTC.

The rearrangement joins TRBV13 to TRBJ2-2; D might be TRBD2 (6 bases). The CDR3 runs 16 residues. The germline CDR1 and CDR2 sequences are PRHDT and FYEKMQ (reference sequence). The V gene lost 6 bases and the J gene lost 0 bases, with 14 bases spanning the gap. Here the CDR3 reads CASRRAGLPNTGELFF. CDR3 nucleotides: TGTGCCAGCAGACGTGCGGGACTCCCGAACACCGGGGAGCTGTTTTTT.

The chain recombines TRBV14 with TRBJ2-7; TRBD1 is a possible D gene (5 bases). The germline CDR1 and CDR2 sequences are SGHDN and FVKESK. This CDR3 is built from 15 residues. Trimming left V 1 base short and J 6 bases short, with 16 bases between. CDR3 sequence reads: CASSQGLWGAREQYF. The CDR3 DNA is TGTGCCAGCAGCCAAGGTCTATGGGGCGCTCGCGAGCAGTACTTC.

The chain's CDR3 is CASSWPVRGASSYGYTF. DNA for the CDR3: TGTGCCAGCAGTTGGCCCGTGCGGGGGGCATCATCCTATGGCTACACCTTC. V usage is TRBV6-2 or TRBV6-3 and J usage is TRBJ1-2; perhaps TRBD1 as D (6 bases). The CDR3 consists of 17 residues. Germline V gene data show CDR1 as MNHEY and CDR2 as SVGEGT. V was shortened by 4 bases and J by 4 bases, with 22 bases between the two germline ends.

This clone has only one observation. The CDR3 DNA reads TGTGCCAGCAGCGTAGAGGCTAGCGGATCCTACGAGCAGTACTTC. Translation: CASSVEASGSYEQYF. V is TRBV9 and J is TRBJ2-7; TRBD2 matches 7 bases. Germline V gives CDR1 SGDLS, CDR2 YYNGEE. V dropped 0 bases and J dropped 1; count of bases not matched to a gene: 4. The CDR3 is 15 residues long.

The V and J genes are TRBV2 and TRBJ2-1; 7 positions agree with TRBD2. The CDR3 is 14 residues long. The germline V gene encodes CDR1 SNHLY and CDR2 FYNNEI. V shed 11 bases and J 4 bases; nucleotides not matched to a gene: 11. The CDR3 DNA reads TGTGCCCAAGTGGGGGGGATGAGGTACAATGAGCAGTTCTTC. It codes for CAQVGGMRYNEQFF.

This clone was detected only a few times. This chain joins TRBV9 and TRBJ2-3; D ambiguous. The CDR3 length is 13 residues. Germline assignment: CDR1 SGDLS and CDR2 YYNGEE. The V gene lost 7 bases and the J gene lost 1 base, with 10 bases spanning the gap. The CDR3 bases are TGTGCCAGCGGCCGGTCAGGCACAGATACGCAGTATTTT. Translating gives CASGRSGTDTQYF.

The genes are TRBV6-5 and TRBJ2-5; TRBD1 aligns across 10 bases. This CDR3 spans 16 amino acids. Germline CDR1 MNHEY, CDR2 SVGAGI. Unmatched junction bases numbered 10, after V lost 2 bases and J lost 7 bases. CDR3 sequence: CASSYGGTGASRTQYF. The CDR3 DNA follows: TGTGCCAGCAGTTACGGCGGGACAGGGGCGTCAAGGACCCAGTACTTC.

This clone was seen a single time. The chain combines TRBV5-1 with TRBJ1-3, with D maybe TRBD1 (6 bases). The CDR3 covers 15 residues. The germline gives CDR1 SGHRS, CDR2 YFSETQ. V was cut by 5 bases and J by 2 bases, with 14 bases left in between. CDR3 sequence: CASRQGIAAGNTIYF. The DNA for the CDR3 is TGCGCCAGCAGGCAGGGGATAGCTGCTGGAAACACCATATATTTT. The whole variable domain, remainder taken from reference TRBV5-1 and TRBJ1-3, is KAGVTQTPRYLIKTRGQQVTLSCSPISGHRSVSWYQQTPGQGLQFLFEYFSETQRNKGNFPGRFSGRQFSNSRSEMNVSTLELGDSALYLCASRQGIAAGNTIYFGEGSWLTVV.

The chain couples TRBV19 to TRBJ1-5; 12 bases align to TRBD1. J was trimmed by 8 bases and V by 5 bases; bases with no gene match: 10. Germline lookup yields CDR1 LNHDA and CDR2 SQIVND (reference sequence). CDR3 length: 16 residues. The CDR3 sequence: CASSPGTGGAGKPQHF. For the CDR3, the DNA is TGTGCCAGTAGTCCTGGGACAGGGGGCGCGGGGAAGCCCCAGCATTTT.

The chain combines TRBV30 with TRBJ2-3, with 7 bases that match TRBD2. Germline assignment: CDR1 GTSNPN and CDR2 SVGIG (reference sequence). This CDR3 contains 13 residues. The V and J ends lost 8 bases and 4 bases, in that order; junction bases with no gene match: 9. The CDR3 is CALRKRGADTQYF. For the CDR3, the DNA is TGTGCCCTTAGGAAGCGGGGCGCAGATACGCAGTATTTT. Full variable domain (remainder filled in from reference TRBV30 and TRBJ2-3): SQTIHQWPATLVQPVGSPLSLECTVEGTSNPNLYWYRQAAGRGLQLLFYSVGIGQISSEVPQNLSASRPQDRQFILSSKKLLLSDSGFYLCALRKRGADTQYFGPGTRLTVL.

CDR3 in amino acids: CASSIGGDSTYEQYF. CDR3 sequence (DNA): TGTGCCAGTAGTATAGGAGGGGACAGTACCTACGAGCAGTACTTC. The rearrangement joins TRBV19 to TRBJ2-7; the match to TRBD1 covers 7 bases. CDR1 is LNHDA, CDR2 SQIVND, per germline (reference sequence). The V and J ends lost 1 base and 2 bases, in that order; junction bases with no gene match: 5. There are 15 residues in the CDR3.

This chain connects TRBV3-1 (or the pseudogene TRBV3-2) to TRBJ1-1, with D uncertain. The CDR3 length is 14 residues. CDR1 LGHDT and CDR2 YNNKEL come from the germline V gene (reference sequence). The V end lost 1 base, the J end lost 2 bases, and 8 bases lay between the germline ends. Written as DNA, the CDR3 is TGTGCCAGCAGCCAAGTGCAGACCAACACTGAAGCTTTCTTT. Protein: CASSQVQTNTEAFF.

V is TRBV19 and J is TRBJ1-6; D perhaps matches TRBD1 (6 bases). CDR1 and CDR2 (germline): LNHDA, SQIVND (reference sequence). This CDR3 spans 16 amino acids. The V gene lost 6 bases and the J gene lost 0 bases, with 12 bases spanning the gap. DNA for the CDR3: TGTGCCAGTAGACAGGGCGCTAGCTCCTATAATTCACCCCTCCACTTT. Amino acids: CASRQGASSYNSPLHF.

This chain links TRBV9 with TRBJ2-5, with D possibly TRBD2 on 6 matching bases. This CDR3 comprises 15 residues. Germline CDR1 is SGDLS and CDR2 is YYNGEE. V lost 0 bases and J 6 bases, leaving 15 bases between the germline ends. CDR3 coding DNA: TGTGCCAGCAGCGTAGGGGGACTGACTCCACAGACCCAGTACTTC. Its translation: CASSVGGLTPQTQYF.

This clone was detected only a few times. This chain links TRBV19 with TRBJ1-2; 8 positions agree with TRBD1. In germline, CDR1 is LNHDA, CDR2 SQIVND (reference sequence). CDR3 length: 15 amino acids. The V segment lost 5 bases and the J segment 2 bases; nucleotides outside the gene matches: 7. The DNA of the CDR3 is TGTGCCAGTAGTCCCTCGGACAGGGCCAACTATGGCTACACCTTC. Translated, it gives CASSPSDRANYGYTF.

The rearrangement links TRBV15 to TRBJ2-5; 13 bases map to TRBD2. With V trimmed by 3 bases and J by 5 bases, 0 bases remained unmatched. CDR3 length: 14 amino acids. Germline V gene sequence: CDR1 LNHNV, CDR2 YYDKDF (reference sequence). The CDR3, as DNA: TGTGCCACCAGCAGGGGACTAGCGGGGGAGACCCAGTACTTC. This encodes CATSRGLAGETQYF.

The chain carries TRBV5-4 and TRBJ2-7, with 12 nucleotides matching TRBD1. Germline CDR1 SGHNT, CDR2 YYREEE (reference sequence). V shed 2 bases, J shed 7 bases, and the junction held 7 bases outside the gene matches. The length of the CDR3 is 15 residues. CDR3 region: CASSFSGQGAREQYF. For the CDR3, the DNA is TGTGCCAGCAGCTTCTCGGGACAGGGGGCGCGTGAGCAGTACTTC.

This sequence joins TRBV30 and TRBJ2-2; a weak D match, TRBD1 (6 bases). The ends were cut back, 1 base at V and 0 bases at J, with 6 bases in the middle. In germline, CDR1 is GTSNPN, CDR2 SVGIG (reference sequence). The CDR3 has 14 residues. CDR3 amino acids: CAWSGTANTGELFF. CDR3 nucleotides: TGTGCCTGGAGTGGGACAGCGAACACCGGGGAGCTGTTTTTT. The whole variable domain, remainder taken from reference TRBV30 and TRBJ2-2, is SQTIHQWPATLVQPVGSPLSLECTVEGTSNPNLYWYRQAAGRGLQLLFYSVGIGQISSEVPQNLSASRPQDRQFILSSKKLLLSDSGFYLCAWSGTANTGELFFGEGSRLTVL.

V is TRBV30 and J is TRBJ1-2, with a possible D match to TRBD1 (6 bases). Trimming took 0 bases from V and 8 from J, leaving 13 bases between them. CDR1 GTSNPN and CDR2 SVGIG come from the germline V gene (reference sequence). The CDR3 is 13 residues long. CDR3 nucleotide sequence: TGTGCCTGGAGTGTCTCGGGGGGCGGAGGCTACACCTTC. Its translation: CAWSVSGGGGYTF.